The T cell receptor beta chain under discussion was sequenced for a study of blood T cell repertoires in COVID-19. The overall study: The study drew acute and convalescent COVID-19 samples from the United States, Italy and Spain. Sources were T cells, B-cell-depleted T cells, or PBMCs; the material itself was cDNA or gDNA.

Study processing details: Reference gene primer amplification yielded estimated nucleated cell counts. Assay: immunoSEQ multiplex PCR; the TCRdb copy retains only in-frame clones and omits some. V and J calls and clone size come straight from that table; D and trimming were deduced from the DNA. The table lists some 76,000 clones, 90% of them singletons. This receptor was taken from a woman between 18 and 29 years old with acute or convalescent COVID-19. The sequenced sample was peripheral blood.

CDR3 DNA: TGTGCCAGCGGTCGGGTCAATGAGCAGTTCTTC. Protein: CASGRVNEQFF. The V call is TRBV3-1 (or the pseudogene TRBV3-2), the J call TRBJ2-1; D unresolved. CDR1 and CDR2 from the germline V gene are LGHDT and YNNKEL (reference sequence). The CDR3 is 11 amino acids. Trimming pared 8 bases from V and 6 bases from J, leaving 8 bases between.